A single sample is the source of the 3 T cell receptor beta chains below, sequenced in a study of T cells in Graves' hyperthyroidism and ophthalmopathy. RNA transcripts were the template for amplifying TCR beta CDR3 regions. A set of HTBI primers served as the primers for a first-round RT-PCR of the TCR CDR3. MiXCR was run by TCRdb on the multiplex PCR reads, yielding one entry per CDR3 protein. The sample comprises around 280,000 distinct CDR3 sequences, 10% to 15% of which are singletons, and approximately 8.6% rests with the top ten. The sample taken for sequencing was blood. Source of these receptors: a woman younger than 45 with Graves' hyperthyroidism that later progressed to Graves' ophthalmopathy.

This clonotype was seen ten or more times. The chain links TRBV30 to TRBJ2-1; 10 bases agree with TRBD2. V lost 5 bases and J lost 9; bases outside the gene matches: 10. In germline, CDR1 is GTSNPN, CDR2 SVGIG (reference sequence). This CDR3 is built from 14 residues. CDR3 nucleotide sequence: TGTGCCTGGGTGGGGCTAGCGGGAGTAAGTGAGCAGTTCTTC. Its translation: CAWVGLAGVSEQFF.

This clonotype was detected only a few times. A read error may be the cause here, since a much bigger clone is one base away. This chain connects TRBV6-5 to TRBJ2-7; 9 bases match TRBD1. Trimming took 2 bases from V and 6 from J; bases not matched to a gene: 5. The CDR3 runs to 14 residues. Germline CDR1 reads MNHEY; CDR2 reads SVGAGI. The CDR3 loop reads CASSYRGQGCEQYF. The DNA for the CDR3 is TGTGCCAGCAGTTACAGGGGACAGGGTTGCGAGCAGTACTTC.

V gene TRBV6-2 or TRBV6-3 combines with J gene TRBJ2-3; the D is unclear. CDR1 is MNHEY and CDR2 is SVGEGT in the germline V gene. V dropped 7 bases and J dropped 1 base, with 12 bases sitting between them. The CDR3 is made up of 14 amino acids. The CDR3, as DNA: TGTGCCAGCAAACGAGTCCAGCGCACAGATACGCAGTATTTT. It translates to CASKRVQRTDTQYF.